Listed below are T cell receptor beta chains from one sample, sequenced in a study of T cells in Graves' hyperthyroidism and ophthalmopathy. TCRdb fed the multiplex PCR reads into MiXCR, producing one record per CDR3 protein. The sample lists under 350,000 distinct CDR3 sequences, roughly 21% occurring once. The sample comprised blood. Receptors originate from a woman between 50 and 59 years old with Graves' hyperthyroidism. The CDR3 runs from the conserved cysteine through the conserved F or W. A D gene is named only where the DNA matches it firmly. The size field is filled for only some rows; it gives once, few, many or a size class.

d_call: .; j_call: TRBJ1-3; cdr3_length: 14; clone_size: .; v_call: TRBV30; cdr3_aa: CAWSIAVSGNTIYF; cdr3_nt: TGTGCCTGGAGTATAGCGGTCTCTGGAAACACCATATATTTT
d_call: .; j_call: TRBJ1-3; cdr3_length: 15; clone_size: many; v_call: TRBV3-1; cdr3_aa: CASSQVRRSLNTIYF; cdr3_nt: TGTGCCAGCAGCCAAGTACGACGATCCTTAAACACCATATATTTT
d_call: TRBD1; j_call: TRBJ2-1; cdr3_length: 15; clone_size: .; v_call: TRBV6-1; cdr3_aa: CASSTGTGRGNEQFF; cdr3_nt: TGTGCCAGCAGCACCGGGACAGGGCGCGGCAATGAGCAGTTCTTC
d_call: TRBD2; j_call: TRBJ2-2; cdr3_length: 15; clone_size: few; v_call: TRBV28; cdr3_aa: CASSLGGAGSGELFF; cdr3_nt: TGTGCCAGCAGTTTGGGTGGAGCGGGGTCCGGGGAGCTGTTTTTT
d_call: TRBD2; j_call: TRBJ2-7; cdr3_length: 15; clone_size: many; v_call: TRBV20-1; cdr3_aa: CSARDGSGGKYEQYF; cdr3_nt: TGCAGTGCTAGAGATGGGTCGGGAGGAAAGTACGAGCAGTACTTC
d_call: .; j_call: TRBJ1-1; cdr3_length: 14; clone_size: few; v_call: TRBV24-1; cdr3_aa: CATSDTGLNTEAFF; cdr3_nt: TGTGCCACCAGTGATACGGGACTGAACACTGAAGCTTTCTTT
d_call: .; j_call: TRBJ1-6; cdr3_length: 14; clone_size: many; v_call: TRBV30; cdr3_aa: CAWSALSRKSPLHF; cdr3_nt: TGTGCCTGGAGTGCCCTTAGCCGTAAATCACCCCTCCACTTT
d_call: TRBD2; j_call: TRBJ2-1; cdr3_length: 15; clone_size: .; v_call: TRBV12-3/TRBV12-4; cdr3_aa: CASSRAGVPYNEQFF; cdr3_nt: TGTGCCAGCAGCCGAGCGGGAGTGCCCTACAATGAGCAGTTCTTC
d_call: TRBD1; j_call: TRBJ1-1; cdr3_length: 12; clone_size: .; v_call: TRBV28; cdr3_aa: CASREGATEAFF; cdr3_nt: TGTGCCAGCAGGGAGGGGGCCACTGAAGCTTTCTTT
d_call: TRBD2; j_call: TRBJ2-5; cdr3_length: 15; clone_size: many; v_call: TRBV5-1; cdr3_aa: CASSLTSSGGAAQYF; cdr3_nt: TGCGCCAGCAGCTTGACTAGCTCGGGGGGTGCGGCCCAGTACTTC
d_call: TRBD1; j_call: TRBJ2-4; cdr3_length: 15; clone_size: many; v_call: TRBV27; cdr3_aa: CASSPPGQGNNIQYF; cdr3_nt: TGTGCCAGCAGCCCACCGGGACAGGGAAATAACATTCAGTACTTC
d_call: .; j_call: TRBJ2-7; cdr3_length: 14; clone_size: .; v_call: TRBV4-1; cdr3_aa: CASSQPGTLGEQYF; cdr3_nt: TGCGCCAGCAGCCAGCCGGGGACCTTGGGCGAGCAGTACTTC
d_call: .; j_call: TRBJ1-1; cdr3_length: 13; clone_size: .; v_call: TRBV5-1; cdr3_aa: CASSQTLNTEALF; cdr3_nt: TGCGCCAGCAGTCAAACATTGAACACTGAAGCTCTCTTT
d_call: .; j_call: TRBJ2-7; cdr3_length: 15; clone_size: many; v_call: TRBV18; cdr3_aa: CASSPPGAARNEQYF; cdr3_nt: TGTGCCAGCTCACCACCCGGAGCGGCTAGAAACGAGCAGTACTTC
d_call: .; j_call: TRBJ2-3; cdr3_length: 14; clone_size: .; v_call: TRBV2; cdr3_aa: CASSDPTGRDTQYF; cdr3_nt: TGTGCCAGCAGTGACCCGACAGGCCGGGATACGCAGTATTTT
d_call: .; j_call: TRBJ2-1; cdr3_length: 15; clone_size: few; v_call: TRBV19; cdr3_aa: CASANPGPGGNEQFF; cdr3_nt: TGTGCCAGTGCCAACCCGGGACCCGGGGGCAATGAGCAGTTCTTC
d_call: TRBD2; j_call: TRBJ2-3; cdr3_length: 15; clone_size: many; v_call: TRBV7-2; cdr3_aa: CASSSGLAGPDTQYF; cdr3_nt: TGTGCCAGCAGCTCGGGACTAGCGGGACCAGATACGCAGTATTTT
d_call: .; j_call: TRBJ2-1; cdr3_length: 16; clone_size: many; v_call: TRBV7-2; cdr3_aa: CASSSSFSLISNEQFF; cdr3_nt: TGTGCCAGCAGCTCCTCTTTTAGCCTGATTAGCAATGAGCAGTTCTTC
d_call: TRBD2; j_call: TRBJ2-1; cdr3_length: 14; clone_size: .; v_call: TRBV12-3/TRBV12-4; cdr3_aa: CASSHGGRAGEQFF; cdr3_nt: TGTGCCAGCAGCCACGGGGGGAGGGCCGGTGAGCAGTTCTTC
d_call: TRBD1; j_call: TRBJ1-4; cdr3_length: 14; clone_size: many; v_call: TRBV7-9; cdr3_aa: CASSPGQGAEKLFF; cdr3_nt: TGTGCCAGCAGCCCGGGACAGGGGGCTGAAAAACTGTTTTTT
d_call: TRBD1; j_call: TRBJ1-1; cdr3_length: 15; clone_size: .; v_call: TRBV18; cdr3_aa: CASSPPSRGWTEAFF; cdr3_nt: TGTGCCAGCTCACCACCGTCCAGGGGGTGGACTGAAGCTTTCTTT
d_call: TRBD2; j_call: TRBJ2-7; cdr3_length: 15; clone_size: few; v_call: TRBV5-5; cdr3_aa: CASSHGTTSSYEQYF; cdr3_nt: TGTGCCAGCAGCCATGGGACTACGAGCTCCTACGAGCAGTACTTC
d_call: TRBD2; j_call: TRBJ2-1; cdr3_length: 15; clone_size: many; v_call: TRBV6-1; cdr3_aa: CASSRAASGGHEQFF; cdr3_nt: TGTGCCAGCAGTAGAGCGGCTAGCGGGGGGCATGAGCAGTTCTTC
d_call: .; j_call: TRBJ1-6; cdr3_length: 15; clone_size: .; v_call: TRBV7-3; cdr3_aa: CASSLQGWYNSPLHF; cdr3_nt: TGTGCCAGCAGCTTACAGGGATGGTATAATTCACCCCTCCACTTT
d_call: TRBD1; j_call: TRBJ1-4; cdr3_length: 15; clone_size: many; v_call: TRBV15; cdr3_aa: CATSRGGQGNEKLFF; cdr3_nt: TGTGCCACCAGCAGAGGCGGACAGGGAAATGAAAAACTGTTTTTT
d_call: TRBD2; j_call: TRBJ2-1; cdr3_length: 18; clone_size: many; v_call: TRBV29-1; cdr3_aa: CSVVRLADPLSSYNEQFF; cdr3_nt: TGCAGCGTTGTTCGACTAGCGGATCCTTTGAGCTCCTACAATGAGCAGTTCTTC
d_call: TRBD1; j_call: TRBJ1-6; cdr3_length: 13; clone_size: .; v_call: TRBV28; cdr3_aa: CASSRTGFSPLHF; cdr3_nt: TGTGCCAGCAGTAGGACAGGTTTTTCACCCCTCCACTTT
d_call: TRBD2; j_call: TRBJ2-5; cdr3_length: 14; clone_size: many; v_call: TRBV18; cdr3_aa: CASSPPGEGETQYF; cdr3_nt: TGTGCCAGCTCACCACCGGGGGAGGGAGAGACCCAGTACTTC
d_call: TRBD1; j_call: TRBJ1-2; cdr3_length: 14; clone_size: many; v_call: TRBV2; cdr3_aa: CASVRDSTNYGYTF; cdr3_nt: TGTGCCAGCGTCCGGGACAGCACTAACTATGGCTACACCTTC